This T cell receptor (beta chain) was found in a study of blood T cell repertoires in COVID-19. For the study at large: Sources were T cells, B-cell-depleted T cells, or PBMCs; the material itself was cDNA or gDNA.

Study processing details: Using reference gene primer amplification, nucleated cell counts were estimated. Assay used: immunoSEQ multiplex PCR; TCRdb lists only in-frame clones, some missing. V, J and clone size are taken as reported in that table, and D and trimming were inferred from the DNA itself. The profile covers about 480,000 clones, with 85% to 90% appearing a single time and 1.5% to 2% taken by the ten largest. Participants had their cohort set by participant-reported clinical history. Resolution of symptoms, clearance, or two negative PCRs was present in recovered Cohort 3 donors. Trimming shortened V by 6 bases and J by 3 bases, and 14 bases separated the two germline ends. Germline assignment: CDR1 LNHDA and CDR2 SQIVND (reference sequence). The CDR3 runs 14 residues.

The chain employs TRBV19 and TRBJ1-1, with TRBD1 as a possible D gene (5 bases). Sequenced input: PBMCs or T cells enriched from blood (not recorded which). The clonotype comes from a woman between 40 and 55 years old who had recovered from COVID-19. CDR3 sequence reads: CASSQVGGDTEAFF. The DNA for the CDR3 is TGTGCCAGTAGCCAGGTGGGGGGTGACACTGAAGCTTTCTTT.